The text below deals with one T cell receptor beta chain. Its target is unknown. This sample was included in a study of T cell repertoires in cytomegalovirus infection. Regarding the study as a whole: Predominance within the ex vivo response was attributable to HLA-C-restricted CMV-specific TCR beta clonotypes.

CDR1 and CDR2 (germline): MNHEY, SVGAGI. Trimming took 5 bases from V and 9 from J; bases not matched to a gene: 11. This CDR3 is 15 amino acids long. TCRdb reprocessed the reads via MiXCR and lists one record per CDR3 protein. This sample has roughly 110,000 distinct CDR3 sequences, with 30% found just once. The sequenced sample was CD8+ T cells from cultured PBMCs, obtained from culture after CMV antigen stimulation. The origin of this receptor is a human donor in good health (CMV status not recorded). Some clones in this sample may be carry-over from other donors' samples. The chain combines TRBV6-5 with TRBJ1-5; TRBD1 aligns across 9 bases. The CDR3 region is CASSPDRGGNRPQHF. In DNA form, the CDR3 reads TGTGCCAGCAGTCCGGACAGGGGAGGAAATAGGCCCCAGCATTTT.